These T cell receptor beta chains were read from a single sample in a study of T cells in localized non-small cell lung cancer. Sequencing used immunoSEQ multiplex PCR; TCRdb keeps in-frame clones, though not all of them. The data hold about 46,000 clones, with 81% observed a single time. This sample comprised peripheral blood mononuclear cells, obtained before any cancer treatment. These receptors all come from a man aged 35 to 69 with stage III lung adenocarcinoma. Both conserved end residues are part of each CDR3. The D gene is left open where the match is weak. Only some rows state a clone size, as once, few, many or a class for expanded clones.

clone_size: NA; j_call: TRBJ1-2; d_call: NA; v_call: TRBV14; cdr3_nt: TGTGCCAGCAGCCAAGAACGGAGTGGGGGAGGAGGCGGCTACACCTTC; cdr3_aa: CASSQERSGGGGGYTF
clone_size: NA; j_call: TRBJ1-5; d_call: NA; v_call: TRBV6-1; cdr3_nt: TGTGCCAGCAGTGAGGTAGGAGGGTACAATCAGCCCCAGCATTTT; cdr3_aa: CASSEVGGYNQPQHF
clone_size: NA; j_call: TRBJ1-5; d_call: NA; v_call: TRBV9; cdr3_nt: TGTGCCAGCAGCGGGGTCGGGGGCCCGTCCCCCCAGCCCCAGCATTTT; cdr3_aa: CASSGVGGPSPQPQHF
clone_size: NA; j_call: TRBJ2-3; d_call: NA; v_call: TRBV11-3; cdr3_nt: TGTGCCAGCAGCAACACCTATCCTTTTGGCGGGGCCACAGATACGCAGTATTTT; cdr3_aa: CASSNTYPFGGATDTQYF
clone_size: NA; j_call: TRBJ2-3; d_call: NA; v_call: TRBV18; cdr3_nt: TGTGCCAGCTCACCGTCCATTTCAGATACGCAGTATTTT; cdr3_aa: CASSPSISDTQYF
clone_size: NA; j_call: TRBJ1-5; d_call: TRBD1; v_call: TRBV18; cdr3_nt: TGTGCCAGCTCACTCGGGACAGGGGCCAATCAGCCCCAGCATTTT; cdr3_aa: CASSLGTGANQPQHF
clone_size: NA; j_call: TRBJ2-3; d_call: TRBD2; v_call: TRBV2; cdr3_nt: TGTGCCAGCACACGGACTAGCGTTTACACAGATACGCAGTATTTT; cdr3_aa: CASTRTSVYTDTQYF
clone_size: NA; j_call: TRBJ2-4; d_call: NA; v_call: TRBV5-1; cdr3_nt: TGCGCCAGCAAACAAGGACAGGAGGGAAACATTCAGTACTTC; cdr3_aa: CASKQGQEGNIQYF
clone_size: NA; j_call: TRBJ2-5; d_call: TRBD2; v_call: TRBV9; cdr3_nt: TGTGCCAGCAGCGTAGCGGAAAACAGGGCTAGCGGGGGAAAGACCCAGTACTTC; cdr3_aa: CASSVAENRASGGKTQYF
clone_size: once; j_call: TRBJ1-5; d_call: NA; v_call: TRBV7-2; cdr3_nt: TGTGCCAGCAGCCCCTTAGCAGGGCCCAATCAGCCCCAGCATTTT; cdr3_aa: CASSPLAGPNQPQHF
clone_size: NA; j_call: TRBJ2-7; d_call: NA; v_call: TRBV27; cdr3_nt: TGTGCCAGCAGTTTAGTGGGGGGTGGCTCCTACGAGCAGTACTTC; cdr3_aa: CASSLVGGGSYEQYF
clone_size: NA; j_call: TRBJ2-3; d_call: TRBD2; v_call: TRBV27; cdr3_nt: TGTGCCAGCAGTTTGGGACTAGCCGGAGGTACGCAGTATTTT; cdr3_aa: CASSLGLAGGTQYF
clone_size: NA; j_call: TRBJ2-5; d_call: NA; v_call: TRBV23-1; cdr3_nt: TGCGCCAGCAGCCGGGGTGTGGAGACCCAGTACTTC; cdr3_aa: CASSRGVETQYF
clone_size: NA; j_call: TRBJ2-3; d_call: NA; v_call: TRBV5-8; cdr3_nt: TGTGCCAGCAGTTCCCCTCCTTGGACGCAGTATTTT; cdr3_aa: CASSSPPWTQYF
clone_size: NA; j_call: TRBJ1-1; d_call: TRBD1; v_call: TRBV6-5; cdr3_nt: TGTGCCAGTGGCTTTAGGGGGCCGCACACTGAAGCTTTCTTT; cdr3_aa: CASGFRGPHTEAFF
clone_size: NA; j_call: TRBJ1-4; d_call: NA; v_call: TRBV5-8; cdr3_nt: TGTGCCAGCAGCCTACTAAATGAAAAACTGTTTTTT; cdr3_aa: CASSLLNEKLFF
clone_size: NA; j_call: TRBJ2-2; d_call: TRBD1; v_call: TRBV9; cdr3_nt: TGTGCCAGCAGCGGAGAGGTAGGGGGCGTCTACACCGGGGAGCTGTTTTTT; cdr3_aa: CASSGEVGGVYTGELFF
clone_size: NA; j_call: TRBJ2-1; d_call: NA; v_call: TRBV7-9; cdr3_nt: TGTGCCAGCAGCGAGGTGTACAATGAGCAGTTCTTC; cdr3_aa: CASSEVYNEQFF
clone_size: NA; j_call: TRBJ2-3; d_call: TRBD1; v_call: TRBV28; cdr3_nt: TGTGCCAGTGACCCTAACCCGGGACAGGGGTTCTCGGATACGCAGTATTTT; cdr3_aa: CASDPNPGQGFSDTQYF
clone_size: NA; j_call: TRBJ2-3; d_call: NA; v_call: TRBV28; cdr3_nt: TGTGCCAGCAGTTTTGGGGGGAGCACAGATACGCAGTATTTT; cdr3_aa: CASSFGGSTDTQYF
clone_size: NA; j_call: TRBJ2-5; d_call: NA; v_call: TRBV5-1; cdr3_nt: TGCGCCAGCAGCCCTATAAGTAAGGCGGGAGAGACCCAGTACTTC; cdr3_aa: CASSPISKAGETQYF
clone_size: NA; j_call: TRBJ1-6; d_call: NA; v_call: TRBV4-2; cdr3_nt: TGTGCCAGCAGCCAAGTGCGGGGAAGCAATAATTCACCCCTCCACTTT; cdr3_aa: CASSQVRGSNNSPLHF
clone_size: NA; j_call: TRBJ2-1; d_call: NA; v_call: TRBV11-2; cdr3_nt: TGTGCCAGCAGCTTATTTAAGGGAGACAATGAGCAGTTCTTC; cdr3_aa: CASSLFKGDNEQFF
clone_size: NA; j_call: TRBJ2-7; d_call: NA; v_call: TRBV5-4; cdr3_nt: TGTGCCAGCAGCTTGGAGGGAGGATCCTACGAGCAGTACTTC; cdr3_aa: CASSLEGGSYEQYF
clone_size: NA; j_call: TRBJ2-1; d_call: TRBD2; v_call: TRBV5-6; cdr3_nt: TGTGCCAGCGTCGGGGGGTCGGGCCCCTCGGGCAATGAGCAGTTCTTC; cdr3_aa: CASVGGSGPSGNEQFF
clone_size: few; j_call: TRBJ2-5; d_call: TRBD1; v_call: TRBV7-2; cdr3_nt: TGTGCCAGCAGCTCAACTCCGGGACAGGGGTCGGGAGAGACCCAGTACTTC; cdr3_aa: CASSSTPGQGSGETQYF
clone_size: NA; j_call: TRBJ1-6; d_call: NA; v_call: TRBV6-5; cdr3_nt: TGTGCCAGCAGACAGAACCAATTCTATAATTCACCCCTCCACTTT; cdr3_aa: CASRQNQFYNSPLHF
clone_size: NA; j_call: TRBJ2-1; d_call: TRBD1; v_call: TRBV19; cdr3_nt: TGTGCCAGTAGTATAAGGGGGCCACAGGGCCCCTACAATGAGCAGTTCTTC; cdr3_aa: CASSIRGPQGPYNEQFF
clone_size: NA; j_call: TRBJ1-5; d_call: NA; v_call: TRBV9; cdr3_nt: TGTGCCAGCAGCGTAGATTGGGGGGGCAATCAGCCCCAGCATTTT; cdr3_aa: CASSVDWGGNQPQHF
clone_size: NA; j_call: TRBJ2-7; d_call: NA; v_call: TRBV27; cdr3_nt: TGTGCCAGCGGGCGAGGGATGGCAGCTTACGAGCAGTACTTC; cdr3_aa: CASGRGMAAYEQYF
clone_size: NA; j_call: TRBJ1-6; d_call: NA; v_call: TRBV7-3; cdr3_nt: TGTGCCAGCAGCTTAGTCCCCGGAAATTCACCCCTCCACTTT; cdr3_aa: CASSLVPGNSPLHF
clone_size: once; j_call: TRBJ2-7; d_call: TRBD1; v_call: TRBV6-1; cdr3_nt: TGTGCCAGCATCGACCGGGACAGGGGCCACGAGCAGTACTTC; cdr3_aa: CASIDRDRGHEQYF
clone_size: NA; j_call: TRBJ2-5; d_call: TRBD2; v_call: TRBV15; cdr3_nt: TGTGCCACCAGGGGGGGGGAGGGACAAGAGACCCAGTACTTC; cdr3_aa: CATRGGEGQETQYF
clone_size: NA; j_call: TRBJ1-5; d_call: NA; v_call: TRBV6-5; cdr3_nt: TGTGCCAGCAGTATTTACAGGGTAGGCAATCAGCCCCAGCATTTT; cdr3_aa: CASSIYRVGNQPQHF
clone_size: NA; j_call: TRBJ2-5; d_call: NA; v_call: TRBV19; cdr3_nt: TGTGCCAGTAGTATAGGGCGCGACCAGTTAGAGACCCAGTACTTC; cdr3_aa: CASSIGRDQLETQYF
clone_size: NA; j_call: TRBJ2-3; d_call: NA; v_call: TRBV5-4; cdr3_nt: TGTGCCAGCAGCTTGGGAGACGGTGGCGATACGCAGTATTTT; cdr3_aa: CASSLGDGGDTQYF
clone_size: NA; j_call: TRBJ1-6; d_call: TRBD1; v_call: TRBV7-9; cdr3_nt: TGTGCCAGCAGCCTAGACAGGGTAAATTCACCCCTCCACTTT; cdr3_aa: CASSLDRVNSPLHF
clone_size: few; j_call: TRBJ2-7; d_call: NA; v_call: TRBV6-5; cdr3_nt: TGTGCCAGCAGCCCTCGACAGTATGGCTACGAGCAGTACTTC; cdr3_aa: CASSPRQYGYEQYF
clone_size: NA; j_call: TRBJ1-1; d_call: NA; v_call: TRBV5-4; cdr3_nt: TGTGCCAGCAGCTCGCAGAACACTGAAGCTTTCTTT; cdr3_aa: CASSSQNTEAFF
clone_size: NA; j_call: TRBJ1-2; d_call: TRBD1; v_call: TRBV6-1; cdr3_nt: TGTGCCAGCAGTGGTCAGAACAGGGGGAACTATGGCTACACCTTC; cdr3_aa: CASSGQNRGNYGYTF
clone_size: once; j_call: TRBJ1-2; d_call: NA; v_call: TRBV4-1; cdr3_nt: TGCGCCAGCAGACCGGTCGGAACCTCCCCTAACTATGGCTACACCTTC; cdr3_aa: CASRPVGTSPNYGYTF
clone_size: NA; j_call: TRBJ2-3; d_call: NA; v_call: TRBV5-1; cdr3_nt: TGCGCCAGCAGCTTGGGTCGGGTAGGGGAAGATACGCAGTATTTT; cdr3_aa: CASSLGRVGEDTQYF
clone_size: NA; j_call: TRBJ1-2; d_call: NA; v_call: TRBV2; cdr3_nt: TGTGCCAGCAGTGAGGAGGGGAACTATGGCTACACCTTC; cdr3_aa: CASSEEGNYGYTF
clone_size: NA; j_call: TRBJ1-2; d_call: NA; v_call: TRBV2; cdr3_nt: TGTGCCAGCAGTGAAGCGCTTCCAGGCTATAACTATGGCTACACCTTC; cdr3_aa: CASSEALPGYNYGYTF